One TCR beta chain is described in this entry. These data are taken from a study of blood T cell repertoires in COVID-19. Study overall: Researchers got acute and convalescent COVID-19 samples from the United States, Italy and Spain.

CDR1 is SGHNT and CDR2 is YYREEE in the germline V gene (reference sequence). CDR3 length: 13 residues. V lost 2 bases and J 7 bases, leaving 10 bases between the germline ends. Some clones are missing from TCRdb's copy, which holds only in-frame ones; the method was immunoSEQ multiplex PCR. Altogether 140,000 or so clones are present, approximately 81% being singletons, with the ten largest covering about 2.6%. Sequencing was performed on peripheral blood. The rearrangement uses TRBV5-4 and TRBJ1-5; weak D call: TRBD1 (5 bases). The receptor's source is a human donor with acute or convalescent COVID-19. The donor label of this sample is uncertain. CDR3 bases: TGTGCCAGCAGCTTTGGGGGGGGACAGCCCCAGCATTTT. Amino acid sequence: CASSFGGGQPQHF.